The rows below give T cell receptor beta chains drawn from one sample of a study of PD-L1 blockade in urothelial cancer. The repertoire was sequenced with immunoSEQ multiplex PCR; TCRdb's copy has only in-frame clones and lacks some. Here the sample spans around 100,000 clones, around 87% being singletons. The material sequenced was PBMCs, taken around atezolizumab (anti-PD-L1) treatment. The receptors shown here come from a man aged 55 to 70 with urothelial cancer. The CDR3 runs from the conserved cysteine through the conserved F or W. Size tells how often a clone was seen (once, few, many) or the class of an expanded clone, and some rows leave it out.

>TRBV27|TRBJ2-1|-
CASNTRNGGATFF
>TRBV6-5|TRBJ1-2|once
CASSQQGLIYGYTF
>TRBV5-4|TRBJ2-7|-
CASSYPGDGHEQYF
>TRBV9|TRBJ1-1|-
CASSVEVTDTEAFF
>TRBV23-1|TRBJ2-1|-
CASSQSPQPYNEQFF
>TRBV7-9|TRBJ2-5|-
CASSTGTSDLRVTQYF
>TRBV25-1|TRBJ1-6|-
CASSARGGSSPLHF
>TRBV4-2|TRBJ1-5|-
CASSRQVNSNQPQHF
>TRBV5-5|TRBJ2-5|-
CASSPFDYREETQYF
>TRBV29-1|TRBJ1-2|-
CSVESHTLGGYGYTF
>TRBV6-1|TRBJ1-5|once
CASSLDRDLNQPQHF
>TRBV6-1|TRBJ1-2|-
CASSEEVRSNYGYTF
>TRBV5-1|TRBJ2-1|-
CASSLGGPASSYNEQFF
>TRBV7-2|TRBJ2-1|-
CASSLGRLDNEQFF
>TRBV10-2|TRBJ1-5|once
CASSESSGSDQPQHF
>TRBV6-5|TRBJ1-4|-
CASSYSGGGSEKLFF
>TRBV19|TRBJ2-7|-
CASSIGLAGYEQYF
>TRBV7-8|TRBJ1-1|-
CASTSVQGTNTEAFF
>TRBV4-1|TRBJ2-1|once
CASSPASGFSYNEQFF
>TRBV7-9|TRBJ1-3|once
CASSDGTVGNTIYF
>TRBV5-5|TRBJ2-3|-
CASSLTGGLGDTQYF
>TRBV19|TRBJ2-7|-
CASSILGGPSYEQYF
>TRBV5-1|TRBJ1-6|-
CASSSSGTGGSPLHF
>TRBV27|TRBJ2-7|-
CASSLWGLGGSAYEQYF
>TRBV18|TRBJ2-2|once
CASSWPRGNTGELFF
>TRBV5-1|TRBJ2-1|-
CASADSYNEQFF
>TRBV25-1|TRBJ1-4|-
CASRGQANEKLFF
>TRBV30|TRBJ2-3|-
CACLGQITDTQYF
>TRBV27|TRBJ1-6|-
CASRPGVDNSPLHF
>TRBV5-1|TRBJ2-5|-
CASSPGTGRETQYF
>TRBV28|TRBJ2-1|-
CASLSGGASGGDNEQFF
>TRBV5-1|TRBJ1-2|once
CASSLVSGNYGYTF
>TRBV11-3|TRBJ2-3|-
CASSLRTGGSDTQYF
>TRBV9|TRBJ2-2|-
CASRAGQGTGELFF
>TRBV14|TRBJ2-1|-
CASSQFLAGREQFF
>TRBV5-1|TRBJ2-1|-
CASTSAPGLDNEQFF
>TRBV5-1|TRBJ2-3|-
CASTPRGDRADTQYF
>TRBV6-5|TRBJ2-2|-
CASNKGQGPAGELFF
>TRBV11-3|TRBJ2-1|-
CASSLDSLITDEQFF
>TRBV27|TRBJ1-3|-
CASRALTGTGNTIYF
>TRBV5-1|TRBJ1-1|-
CASSVNRDRGHTEAFF
>TRBV11-1|TRBJ1-3|-
CAIASVTAAGNTIYF
>TRBV7-8|TRBJ1-6|-
CASSLGTSVSYNSPLHF
>TRBV27|TRBJ2-7|-
CASGLGGLPYEQYF
>TRBV6-1|TRBJ2-7|-
CASSEGDFSYEQYF